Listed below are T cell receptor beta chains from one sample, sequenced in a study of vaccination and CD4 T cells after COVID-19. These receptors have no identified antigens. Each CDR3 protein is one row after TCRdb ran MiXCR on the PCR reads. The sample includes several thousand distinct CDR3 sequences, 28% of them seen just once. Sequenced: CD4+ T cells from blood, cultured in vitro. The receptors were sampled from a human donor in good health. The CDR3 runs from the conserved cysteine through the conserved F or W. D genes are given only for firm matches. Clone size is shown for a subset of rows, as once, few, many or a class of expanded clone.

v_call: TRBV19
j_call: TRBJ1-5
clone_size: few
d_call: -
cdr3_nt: TGTGCCAGTAGTATACTTCCCCCGGGGCAGCCCCAGCATTTT
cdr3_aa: CASSILPPGQPQHF

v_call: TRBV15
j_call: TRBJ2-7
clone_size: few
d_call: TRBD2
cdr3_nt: TGTGCCACCAGCAGAAAATCTAGCGGGAGCTTTTTCTACGAGCAGTACTTC
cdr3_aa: CATSRKSSGSFFYEQYF

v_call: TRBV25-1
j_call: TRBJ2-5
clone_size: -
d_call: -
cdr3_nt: TGTGCCAGCAGTGAATTCTCAGGGTTCGAGACCCAGTACTTC
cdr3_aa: CASSEFSGFETQYF

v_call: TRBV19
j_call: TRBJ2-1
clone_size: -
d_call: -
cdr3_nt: TGTGCCATCAGCGGAGGGAAGTCCTACAATGAGCAGTTCTTC
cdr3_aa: CAISGGKSYNEQFF

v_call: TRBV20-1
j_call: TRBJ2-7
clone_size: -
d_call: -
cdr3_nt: TGCAGTGCCTACCCCTACCATAAGGGCACCTACGAGCAGTACTTC
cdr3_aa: CSAYPYHKGTYEQYF

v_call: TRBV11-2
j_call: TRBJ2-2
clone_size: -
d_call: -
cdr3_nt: TGTGCCAGCAGCTTTGTGTTAAGGGGCGGGGAGCTGTTTTTT
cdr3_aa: CASSFVLRGGELFF

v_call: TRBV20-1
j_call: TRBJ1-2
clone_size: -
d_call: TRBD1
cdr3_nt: TGCAGTGCTAGTTTCTATAGGACAGGGAGGGACTATGGCTACACCTTC
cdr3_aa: CSASFYRTGRDYGYTF

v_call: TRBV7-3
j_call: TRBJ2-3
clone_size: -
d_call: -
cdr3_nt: TGTGCCAGCAGCTCCTCCGAGGGTACGCAGTATTTC
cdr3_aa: CASSSSEGTQYF

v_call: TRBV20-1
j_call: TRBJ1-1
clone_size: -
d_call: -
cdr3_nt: TGCAGTGCTATAGATAGGCGGGGCACGAACACTGAAGCTTTCTTT
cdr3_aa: CSAIDRRGTNTEAFF

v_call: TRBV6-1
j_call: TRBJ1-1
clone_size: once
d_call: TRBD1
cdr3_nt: TGTGCCAGCAAGTCAGGGGGCTGGAACACTGAAGCTTTCTTT
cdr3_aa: CASKSGGWNTEAFF

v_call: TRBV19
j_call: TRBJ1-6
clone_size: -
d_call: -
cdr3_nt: TGTGCCAGTAGTATTGGGGGCGGCAGCTCCTATAATTCACCCCTCCACTTT
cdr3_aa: CASSIGGGSSYNSPLHF

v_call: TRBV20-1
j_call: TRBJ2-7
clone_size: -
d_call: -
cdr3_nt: TGCAGTGCTACCAGCGTTGACTACGAGCAGTACTTC
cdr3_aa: CSATSVDYEQYF

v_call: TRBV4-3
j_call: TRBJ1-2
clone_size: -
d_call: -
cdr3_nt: TGCGCCAGCAGCCAGTCTTTCCCCGGGGCCGCCCTGGGGTATGGCTACACCTTC
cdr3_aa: CASSQSFPGAALGYGYTF

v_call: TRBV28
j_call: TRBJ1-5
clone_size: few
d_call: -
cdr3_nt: TGTGCCAGCAGCCGTATACAGGGCAATCAGCCCCAGCATTTT
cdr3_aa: CASSRIQGNQPQHF

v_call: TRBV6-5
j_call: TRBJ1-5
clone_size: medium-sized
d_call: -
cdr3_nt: TGTGCCAGCAGTTACTCCCCAGGCGCCAATCAGCCCCAGCATTTT
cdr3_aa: CASSYSPGANQPQHF

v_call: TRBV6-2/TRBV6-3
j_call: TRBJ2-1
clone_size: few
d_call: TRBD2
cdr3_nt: TGTGCCAGCAGACGACTAGCGCCCTCCTACAATGAGCAGTTCTTC
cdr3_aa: CASRRLAPSYNEQFF

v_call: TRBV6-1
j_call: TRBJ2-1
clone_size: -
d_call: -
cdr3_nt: TGTGCCAGCAGTCTGCCAGGCGGGCATGAGCAGTTCTTC
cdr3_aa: CASSLPGGHEQFF

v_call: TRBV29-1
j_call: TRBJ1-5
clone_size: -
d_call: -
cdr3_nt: TGCAGCGTTGGACAGGTCGGAAGCAATCAGCCCCAGCATTTT
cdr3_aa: CSVGQVGSNQPQHF

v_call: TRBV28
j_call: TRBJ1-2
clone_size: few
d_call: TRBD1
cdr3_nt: TGTGCCAGCAGGGTCGGGGGACAGGAGGGCTATGGCTACACCTTC
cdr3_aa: CASRVGGQEGYGYTF

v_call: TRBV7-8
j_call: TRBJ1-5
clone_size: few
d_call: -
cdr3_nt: TGTGCCAGCAGCGCAATCGGCAGGGGCAATCAGCCCCAGCATTTT
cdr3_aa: CASSAIGRGNQPQHF

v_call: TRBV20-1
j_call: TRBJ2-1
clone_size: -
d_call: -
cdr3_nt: TGCAGTGCTAGCGGTTCCTACAATGAGCAGTTCTTC
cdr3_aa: CSASGSYNEQFF

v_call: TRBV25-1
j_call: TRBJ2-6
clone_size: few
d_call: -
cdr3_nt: TGTGCCAGCAGTGACATTACAGGGTCCGGGGCCAACGTCCTGACTTTC
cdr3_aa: CASSDITGSGANVLTF

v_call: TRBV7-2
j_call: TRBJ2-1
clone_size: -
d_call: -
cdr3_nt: TGTGCCAGCAGCTTAGAACGGAGCTCCTACAATGAGCAGTTCTTC
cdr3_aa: CASSLERSSYNEQFF